These 8 T cell receptor beta chains were sequenced from one sample in a study of T cells in tumors after PD-1 blockade. Assay: immunoSEQ multiplex PCR; the TCRdb copy retains only in-frame clones and omits some. Of about 20,000 clones listed, roughly 73% are singletons. The sample was PBMCs, taken before anti-PD-1 treatment. These receptor sequences come from a human donor with basal cell carcinoma.

Comments on this clone: Other nucleotide sequences in the sample specify the same CDR3. The rearrangement links TRBV14 to TRBJ2-7, with no clear D. This CDR3 has 11 residues. With 3 bases removed from V and 0 bases from J, the gap between germline ends came to 0 bases. Germline V CDR1 and CDR2: SGHDN, FVKESK. The CDR3 DNA follows: TGTGCCAGCAGCCACTCCTACGAGCAGTACTTC. Protein sequence: CASSHSYEQYF.

This chain uses TRBV6-6 with TRBJ1-5; 7 nucleotides match TRBD1. CDR1 and CDR2 from the germline V gene are MNHNY and SVGAGI (reference sequence). J was trimmed by 6 bases and V by 6 bases; bases with no gene match: 8. This CDR3 has 14 amino acids. The CDR3 DNA reads as TGTGCCAGCAGACCCTACAGGGGTGGTCAGCCCCAGCATTTT. It yields the protein CASRPYRGGQPQHF.

The rearrangement links TRBV3-1 (or the pseudogene TRBV3-2) to TRBJ2-1; D not certain. There are 16 residues in the CDR3. Per germline, CDR1 LGHDT and CDR2 YNNKEL (reference sequence). The ends were cut back, 3 bases at V and 0 bases at J, with 12 bases in the middle. CDR3 sequence: CASSQGIAGSYNEQFF. In DNA form, the CDR3 reads TGTGCCAGCAGCCAGGGTATCGCTGGCTCCTACAATGAGCAGTTCTTC.

V usage is TRBV5-1 and J usage is TRBJ1-4; weak D call: TRBD1 (6 bases). V was trimmed by 3 bases and J by 0 bases, leaving 15 bases between them. The CDR3 has 17 residues. The V gene's germline CDR1 is SGHRS and CDR2 YFSETQ. CDR3 sequence: CASSSQTGSATNEKLFF. The CDR3 coding sequence is TGCGCCAGCAGCTCCCAGACAGGCTCAGCAACTAATGAAAAACTGTTTTTT.

Worth noting for this clone: A junction boundary mismatches the germline segment, possibly from a read error. The chain carries TRBV2 and TRBJ2-1, with TRBD2 matching 9 bases. Germline lookup yields CDR1 SNHLY and CDR2 FYNNEI. CDR3 length: 19 amino acids. CDR3: CPSCHGWAREGSSYNEQFF. CDR3 sequence (DNA): TGTCCCAGCTGTCACGGGTGGGCGCGGGAGGGGAGCTCCTACAATGAGCAGTTCTTC.

The gene calls are TRBV5-1 and TRBJ2-1; D gene unclear. The CDR3 consists of 12 residues. Germline V gene sequence: CDR1 SGHRS, CDR2 YFSETQ. Trimming pared 4 bases from V and 12 bases from J, leaving 14 bases between. The CDR3 spells CASSAEDTRQFF. CDR3 nucleotides: TGCGCCAGCAGCGCAGAGGATACGCGGCAGTTCTTC.

The sample holds a few counts of this clone. The DNA of the CDR3 is TGTGCCAGCAGCTTTGGCGGGGGGCACGGGGAGCTGTTTTTT. This sequence encodes CASSFGGGHGELFF. The V call is TRBV7-3, the J call TRBJ2-2; 8 bases agree with TRBD2. The trim removed 3 bases at V and 7 bases at J, leaving 4 bases unmatched. CDR1 is SGHTA and CDR2 is FQGTGA in the germline V gene. This CDR3 is built from 14 residues. Combining the CDR3 with reference TRBV7-3 and TRBJ2-2 gives the whole variable domain GAGVSQTPSNKVTEKGKYVELRCDPISGHTALYWYRQSLGQGPEFLIYFQGTGAADDSGLPNDRFFAVRPEGSVSTLKIQRTERGDSAVYLCASSFGGGHGELFFGEGSRLTVL.

The chain has TRBV5-4 and TRBJ2-1; D might be TRBD1 or TRBD2, each matching 5 bases. There are 16 residues in the CDR3. CDR1 is SGHNT, CDR2 YYREEE, per germline (reference sequence). The V end was cut by 3 bases, the J end by 1 base, with 14 bases between. The CDR3 is CASSYGAGLSYNEQFF. Written as DNA, the CDR3 is TGTGCCAGCAGCTACGGGGCAGGGCTGTCCTACAATGAGCAGTTCTTC. Based on the CDR3 plus reference TRBV5-4 and TRBJ2-1, the full variable domain is ETGVTQSPTHLIKTRGQQVTLRCSSQSGHNTVSWYQQALGQGPQFIFQYYREEENGRGNFPPRFSGLQFPNYSSELNVNALELDDSALYLCASSYGAGLSYNEQFFGPGTRLTVL.